The source of this TCR beta chain is a study of identical twins. In this sample, this clonotype turned up a few times. What it binds is not known. Whole-study results and caveats: Out-of-frame sharing of TCR alpha in monozygotic twins was underestimated by models. Cord blood's abundant beta clonotypes had fewer insertions, unlike memory repertoires. Out-of-frame beta sequences exhibited a weaker degree of excess twin sharing.

A universal primer site was created by template switching, with the cDNA bearing unique molecular identifiers. One entry per CDR3 protein, called by TCRdb with MiXCR from the 5' RACE reads. The profile shows around 100,000 distinct CDR3 sequences, about 5.6% of them singletons. The TCR originated in a woman aged 50 to 60 in good health. Sequencing was done on a sample of memory T cells sorted from blood.

The CDR3 DNA reads as TGTGCCAGCAGCCCTCATCGTGATAATTCACCCCTCCACTTT. This encodes CASSPHRDNSPLHF. The rearrangement links TRBV12-3 or TRBV12-4 to TRBJ1-6; D is ambiguous. The CDR3 is 14 residues long. V was shortened by 6 bases and J by 5 bases, with 11 bases between the two germline ends.